One sample yielded the 17 T cell receptor beta chains listed below, sequenced in a study of identical twins' blood T cells. TCRdb re-called the 5' RACE reads through MiXCR, storing one row per CDR3 protein. The sample includes 300,000 to 450,000 distinct CDR3 sequences, about 28% of them seen just once. The sample taken for sequencing was PBMCs. These receptors were obtained from a woman aged 18 to 55 in good health.

This clonotype was counted only a few times. The chain links TRBV10-3 to TRBJ1-1; D ambiguous. The CDR3 is 14 amino acids. CDR1 is ENHRY and CDR2 is SYGVKD in the germline V gene. With 3 bases removed from V and 3 bases from J, the gap between germline ends came to 11 bases. Written as DNA, the CDR3 is TGTGCCATCAGTGAAGGACCGAGGGACACTGAAGCTTTCTTT. The encoded protein is CAISEGPRDTEAFF.

This clonotype has ten or more counts. The chain combines TRBV29-1 with TRBJ1-1, with unresolved D. Deletions cut 5 bases from V and 1 base from J, with 11 bases between. CDR1 and CDR2 (germline): SQVTM, ANQGSEA. The CDR3 contains 13 residues. The CDR3 sequence is CSVINHRNTEAFF. DNA of the CDR3: TGCAGCGTTATTAACCATAGGAACACTGAAGCTTTCTTT.

This clonotype has at least ten counts. The rearrangement links TRBV20-1 to TRBJ1-1; D is undetermined. The CDR3 extends over 12 amino acids. V was cut by 6 bases and J by 3 bases, with 11 bases left in between. CDR1 DFQATT and CDR2 SNEGSKA come from the germline V gene (reference sequence). This chain's CDR3 is CSAPGGDTEAFF. The CDR3 region has the DNA TGCAGTGCCCCGGGCGGGGACACTGAAGCTTTCTTT.

This clonotype was observed many times. The rearrangement links TRBV5-1 to TRBJ2-2, with 7 bases matching TRBD1. Germline V lookup: CDR1 SGHRS, CDR2 YFSETQ. Unmatched junction bases numbered 6, after V lost 1 base and J lost 3 bases. This CDR3 has 16 residues. CDR3 region: CASSLRQGTYTGELFF. The CDR3 DNA reads as TGCGCCAGCAGCTTGAGACAGGGCACTTACACCGGGGAGCTGTTTTTT.

This clonotype was counted only a few times. The chain couples TRBV19 to TRBJ2-1; no clear D. Per the germline V gene, CDR1 is LNHDA and CDR2 is SQIVND (reference sequence). The germline V and J ends were trimmed by 7 bases and 7 bases, with 14 bases remaining between them. The CDR3 is made up of 13 amino acids. CDR3 residues: CASTPWQRNEQFF. CDR3 bases: TGTGCCAGTACCCCCTGGCAGCGAAATGAGCAGTTCTTC. Filled out from reference TRBV19 and TRBJ2-1, the complete variable domain reads DGGITQSPKYLFRKEGQNVTLSCEQNLNHDAMYWYRQDPGQGLRLIYYSQIVNDFQKGDIAEGYSVSREKKESFPLTVTSAQKNPTAFYLCASTPWQRNEQFFGPGTRLTVL.

This chain links TRBV20-1 with TRBJ1-2; the D is unclear. V gave up 1 base and J gave up 8 bases, with 17 bases separating them. Germline values: CDR1 DFQATT, CDR2 SNEGSKA (reference sequence). The CDR3 consists of 14 residues. DNA for the CDR3: TGCAGTGCTAGAGCGGCTATAAAGGGTTGGGGCTACACCTTC. It translates to CSARAAIKGWGYTF.

The J gene is TRBJ1-1, the V gene TRBV29-1; D may be TRBD1 (5 bases). V shed 4 bases and J shed 5 bases, with 17 bases lying between them. Looked up from germline, CDR1 is SQVTM and CDR2 is ANQGSEA. CDR3 size: 14 residues. Here the CDR3 DNA reads TGCAGCGTTGGGGATCCCGGGGGTAGGACTGAAGCTTTCTTT. Translated: CSVGDPGGRTEAFF.

The gene calls are TRBV10-3 and TRBJ1-1; TRBD1 matches at 7 bases. Germline trimming cut 6 bases from V and 1 base from J; bases unmatched to any gene: 5. Germline V gene sequence: CDR1 ENHRY, CDR2 SYGVKD. The CDR3 is made up of 14 amino acids. CDR3 amino acids: CAISLGGANTEAFF. The CDR3 nucleotides are TGTGCCATCAGCTTAGGGGGCGCGAACACTGAAGCTTTCTTT.

The chain has TRBV10-3 and TRBJ2-1; 8 nucleotides agree with TRBD1. Unmatched junction bases numbered 3, after V lost 4 bases and J lost 4 bases. The CDR3 contains 14 residues. In germline, CDR1 is ENHRY, CDR2 SYGVKD. This CDR3 reads CAISVRTGYNEQFF. DNA of the CDR3: TGTGCCATCAGTGTGCGGACAGGGTACAATGAGCAGTTCTTC.

This clonotype was observed many times. The rearrangement links TRBV20-1 to TRBJ1-1; 8 bases align to TRBD1. From germline, CDR1 is DFQATT and CDR2 SNEGSKA (reference sequence). This CDR3 has 18 amino acids. The V gene end was trimmed by 0 bases and the J gene end by 0 bases; junction bases not matched to a gene: 12. CDR3 DNA sequence: TGCAGTGCTAGAGACAGGGGGCGCGGCCAAATTTTGAACACTGAAGCTTTCTTT. Translating gives CSARDRGRGQILNTEAFF.

This clonotype was seen only a few times. This chain connects TRBV13 to TRBJ2-7; D call uncertain. Looked up from germline, CDR1 is PRHDT and CDR2 is FYEKMQ (reference sequence). Between the trimmed V and J ends, which lost 4 bases and 7 bases, there was a span of 11 bases. The CDR3 runs to 12 residues. The CDR3: CASSSVVTEQYF. CDR3 coding DNA: TGTGCCAGCAGCTCCGTGGTGACTGAGCAGTACTTC.

The chain couples TRBV29-1 to TRBJ1-5, with no clear D. Between the trimmed V and J ends, which lost 5 bases and 0 bases, there was a span of 8 bases. The CDR3 consists of 13 residues. Germline loops: CDR1 SQVTM, CDR2 ANQGSEA. The CDR3 region is CSVLQNSNQPQHF. The DNA of the CDR3 is TGCAGCGTTTTACAGAATAGCAATCAGCCCCAGCATTTT.

The chain recombines TRBV20-1 with TRBJ2-7; D gene unclear. The CDR3 spans 14 residues. CDR1 and CDR2 (germline): DFQATT, SNEGSKA (reference sequence). The V end lost 5 bases, the J end lost 9 bases, and 23 bases lay between the germline ends. CDR3 DNA sequence: TGCAGTGCTGTGGGTAACCCGAACATGGGCGGGCAGTACTTC. Encoded protein: CSAVGNPNMGGQYF.

The chain is built from TRBV18 and TRBJ1-2; D unresolved. The CDR3 spans 14 residues. The germline CDR1 and CDR2 sequences are KGHSH and LQKENI. Trimming left V 2 bases short and J 6 bases short, with 13 bases between. The CDR3 loop is CASSPTTGKDGYTF. CDR3 nucleotide sequence: TGTGCCAGCTCACCAACTACGGGGAAGGATGGCTACACCTTC.

J is TRBJ1-2 and V is TRBV2; D may be TRBD1 (5 bases). This CDR3 region has 13 residues. Germline V gene data show CDR1 as SNHLY and CDR2 as FYNNEI. The V end was cut by 5 bases, the J end by 5 bases, with 12 bases between. Written as DNA, the CDR3 is TGTGCCAGCAGTCAGACAGAGGATTATGGCTACACCTTC. Its protein is CASSQTEDYGYTF.

The chain has TRBV28 and TRBJ2-3; D call uncertain. Germline lookup yields CDR1 MDHEN and CDR2 SYDVKM. Trimming took off 4 bases at V and 6 bases at J, with 8 bases between the two ends. CDR3 size: 12 residues. The CDR3 protein is CASSSSIDTQYF. In DNA form, the CDR3 reads TGTGCCAGCAGTTCAAGTATCGATACGCAGTATTTT.

This clonotype was seen repeatedly, ten times or more. The chain combines TRBV20-1 with TRBJ2-3, with D perhaps TRBD2 (5 bases). The CDR3 is 13 amino acids. Germline V gene sequence: CDR1 DFQATT, CDR2 SNEGSKA (reference sequence). Between the trimmed V and J ends, which lost 0 bases and 5 bases, there was a span of 9 bases. CDR3 in amino acids: CSAREGSLDTQYF. CDR3 coding DNA: TGCAGTGCTAGAGAGGGGAGCCTAGATACGCAGTATTTT.